This entry lists 30 T cell receptor beta chains sequenced from one sample in a study of T cells after yellow fever vaccination. TCRdb fed the 5' RACE reads into MiXCR, producing one record per CDR3 protein. The sample lists 200,000 to 300,000 distinct CDR3 sequences, around 3.5% occurring once. The material was PBMCs, obtained 15 days after the yellow fever booster vaccination. The origin of the receptors is a man between 18 and 35 years old who received the YFV17D yellow fever vaccine.

This clonotype was counted many times. This rearrangement joins TRBV2 to TRBJ2-1; TRBD2 matches 10 bases. The germline V gene has CDR1 SNHLY and CDR2 FYNNEI. The CDR3 extends over 16 amino acids. Trimming cost V 6 bases and J 8 bases; bases outside gene matches: 13. The CDR3 loop is CASSGILAGVVDEQFF. CDR3 coding DNA: TGTGCCAGCAGCGGCATCCTAGCGGGGGTGGTCGATGAGCAGTTCTTC.

This clonotype was recorded at least ten times. The chain carries TRBV7-2 and TRBJ2-5; a weak D match, TRBD2 (5 bases). The CDR3 extends over 13 amino acids. V lost 2 bases to trimming and J lost 3 bases, with 7 bases between them. Germline assignment: CDR1 SGHTA and CDR2 FQGNSA. CDR3 bases: TGTGCCAGCAGCTTAATGGGAGAAGAGACCCAGTACTTC. The encoded protein is CASSLMGEETQYF.

This clonotype was counted ten times or more. The rearrangement uses TRBV7-2 and TRBJ2-1; no clear D. The CDR3 has 15 residues. Germline lookup yields CDR1 SGHTA and CDR2 FQGNSA. V was shortened by 5 bases and J by 5 bases, with 16 bases between the two germline ends. The DNA for the CDR3 is TGTGCCAGCAGCCCCTGGGGTGGATCAAACAATGAGCAGTTCTTC. It translates to CASSPWGGSNNEQFF.

This clonotype has a count of ten or more. The V and J genes are TRBV7-2 and TRBJ2-3, with 9 nucleotides matching TRBD2. Trimming took 5 bases from V and 1 from J; bases not matched to a gene: 4. The CDR3 spans 15 residues. Looked up from germline, CDR1 is SGHTA and CDR2 is FQGNSA. The CDR3 loop is CASSRGGAGTDTQYF. The CDR3 DNA follows: TGTGCCAGCAGCCGCGGGGGGGCTGGCACAGATACGCAGTATTTT.

This clonotype has a count of ten or more. The J gene is TRBJ2-3, the V gene TRBV5-1; D might be TRBD1 (5 bases). The CDR3 sequence is 16 residues long. Germline V gene lookup returns CDR1 SGHRS and CDR2 YFSETQ. V was trimmed by 4 bases and J by 0 bases, leaving 15 bases between them. The CDR3 DNA sequence: TGCGCCAGCAGCCTAAGACAGCCAACTAGCACAGATACGCAGTATTTT. It encodes CASSLRQPTSTDTQYF.

This clonotype has a count of ten or more. The chain uses TRBV5-1 and TRBJ1-2; D gene ambiguous. Germline-derived CDR1 and CDR2 are SGHRS and YFSETQ. The ends were cut back, 0 bases at V and 0 bases at J, with 9 bases in the middle. This CDR3 spans 15 amino acids. The CDR3 sequence: CASSLAEAPNYGYTF. CDR3 bases: TGCGCCAGCAGCTTGGCCGAGGCCCCTAACTATGGCTACACCTTC.

The DNA for the CDR3 is TGTGCCAGCAGTCGGACACCAACCTACGAGCAGTACTTC. Its translation is CASSRTPTYEQYF. The chain links TRBV11-3 to TRBJ2-7; possible D gene TRBD1, 5 bases. Germline CDR1 SGHNT, CDR2 YENEEA. V was shortened by 6 bases and J by 2 bases, with 11 bases between the two germline ends. This CDR3 has 13 amino acids.

The table lists this clonotype with many counts. This chain links TRBV20-1 with TRBJ2-1; the D is unclear. V lost 7 bases, J lost 8 bases, and 12 bases lay in between. The length of the CDR3 is 11 residues. Germline V gene sequence: CDR1 DFQATT, CDR2 SNEGSKA (reference sequence). CDR3 bases: TGCAGTGTTGGCGAATTGGATGAGCAGTTCTTC. This sequence encodes CSVGELDEQFF.

This clonotype showed up many times. This rearrangement joins TRBV6-6 to TRBJ2-7, with 7 bases that match TRBD1. The CDR3 covers 15 residues. After removal of 2 bases from V and 2 bases from J, the junction contained 6 bases not matched to a gene. Germline lookup yields CDR1 MNHNY and CDR2 SVGAGI (reference sequence). CDR3 protein: CASSYRTGEAYEQYV. The CDR3 DNA reads as TGTGCCAGCAGTTACCGGACAGGTGAAGCCTACGAGCAGTACGTC.

This clonotype was detected many times. The chain links TRBV5-1 to TRBJ2-5; 8 nucleotides align to TRBD1. This CDR3 region has 16 residues. CDR1 SGHRS and CDR2 YFSETQ come from the germline V gene. The V gene end was trimmed by 4 bases and the J gene end by 3 bases; junction bases not matched to a gene: 11. The CDR3 loop reads CASSPGQGGMKETQYF. The DNA of the CDR3 is TGCGCCAGCAGCCCTGGACAGGGAGGAATGAAAGAGACCCAGTACTTC.

This clonotype was seen ten or more times. The gene calls are TRBV20-1 and TRBJ2-1, with D perhaps matching TRBD1 or TRBD2 (5 bases each). Germline V CDR1 and CDR2: DFQATT, SNEGSKA (reference sequence). The CDR3 sequence is 10 residues long. The CDR3 nucleotides read TGCAGGACCGGGGCCAGTGAGCAGTTCTTC. Translation gives CRTGASEQFF.

In this sample, this clonotype turned up many times. This chain connects TRBV20-1 to TRBJ1-1, with TRBD1 identical over 9 bases. The germline gives CDR1 DFQATT, CDR2 SNEGSKA (reference sequence). The length of the CDR3 is 14 residues. V trimming: 3 bases; J trimming: 6 bases; junction bases outside the gene matches: 8. The CDR3 DNA reads as TGCAGTGCTAGGGGACAGGGATTCGACGCTGAAGCTTTCTTT. This encodes CSARGQGFDAEAFF.

Ten or more counts support this clonotype. The V call is TRBV6-5, the J call TRBJ2-5; the match to TRBD1 covers 7 bases. CDR3 length: 18 amino acids. V gave up 2 bases and J gave up 5 bases; unmatched junction bases: 17. Germline V CDR1 and CDR2: MNHEY, SVGAGI. The CDR3 DNA follows: TGTGCCAGCAGTTACAAGTCGAACGCTGAGCAGGGGGAGGAGACCCAGTACTTC. Translation gives CASSYKSNAEQGEETQYF.

There are a few counts of this clonotype. The chain has TRBV12-3 or TRBV12-4 and TRBJ2-7, with D unclear. Trimming took off 2 bases at V and 5 bases at J, with 7 bases between the two ends. The CDR3 has 12 amino acids. CDR3 sequence: CASSLLIHEQYF. CDR3 nucleotides: TGTGCCAGCAGTTTACTAATCCACGAGCAGTACTTC.

The sample holds many counts of this clonotype. This chain joins TRBV7-9 and TRBJ2-1; TRBD2 matches at 10 bases. CDR1 is SEHNR and CDR2 is FQNEAQ in the germline V gene (reference sequence). Trimming at V came to 5 bases and at J to 7 bases, leaving 14 bases not matched to a gene. The CDR3 contains 17 residues. Written as DNA, the CDR3 is TGTGCCAGCAGCCACCTGAGGGGGCTAGCGGGGGTGAATGAGCAGTTCTTC. It translates to CASSHLRGLAGVNEQFF.

This clonotype has at least ten counts. The V and J genes are TRBV30 and TRBJ2-1, with 7 bases matching TRBD2. V gave up 0 bases and J gave up 7 bases; unmatched junction bases: 9. Germline CDR1 is GTSNPN and CDR2 is SVGIG (reference sequence). The CDR3 contains 15 residues. The CDR3 region is CAWSVPSGLGNEQFF. The CDR3 coding sequence is TGTGCCTGGAGTGTCCCTAGCGGACTGGGGAATGAGCAGTTCTTC. Supplemented by reference TRBV30 and TRBJ2-1, the full variable domain reads SQTIHQWPATLVQPVGSPLSLECTVEGTSNPNLYWYRQAAGRGLQLLFYSVGIGQISSEVPQNLSASRPQDRQFILSSKKLLLSDSGFYLCAWSVPSGLGNEQFFGPGTRLTVL.

This clonotype was found many times. The chain carries TRBV12-3 or TRBV12-4 and TRBJ2-2; 7 nucleotides match TRBD2. V was clipped by 6 bases and J by 5 bases; unmatched bases: 15. The CDR3 spans 17 residues. The CDR3 loop is CASSPYVAGDWTGELFF. The CDR3 nucleotides read TGTGCCAGCAGCCCCTACGTGGCGGGGGACTGGACCGGGGAGCTGTTTTTT.

This clonotype was found many times. The V and J genes are TRBV5-4 and TRBJ2-2; D possibly corresponds to TRBD2 (6 bases). CDR1 and CDR2 from the germline V gene are SGHNT and YYREEE (reference sequence). The length of the CDR3 is 15 residues. The germline V and J ends were trimmed by 5 bases and 3 bases, with 14 bases remaining between them. CDR3 nucleotides: TGTGCCAGCAGGATGGGGGGTGATGACACCGGGGAGCTGTTTTTT. It yields the protein CASRMGGDDTGELFF.

This clonotype has a count of ten or more. V is TRBV24-1 and J is TRBJ2-3; 9 nucleotides line up with TRBD1. Per germline, CDR1 KGHDR and CDR2 SFDVKD. V lost 3 bases, J lost 2 bases, and 8 bases stayed unmatched. The CDR3 has 17 residues. CDR3 sequence: CATSDTAGTGITDTQYF. CDR3 coding DNA: TGTGCCACCAGTGATACGGCCGGGACAGGGATCACAGATACGCAGTATTTT.

This clonotype was found many times. This chain links TRBV12-3 or TRBV12-4 with TRBJ2-1; TRBD2 matches 12 bases. The CDR3 runs 16 residues. Trimming cost V 5 bases and J 5 bases; bases outside gene matches: 7. The CDR3 loop reads CASSGASGGVDNEQFF. The CDR3 DNA reads TGTGCCAGCAGTGGGGCTAGCGGGGGGGTAGACAATGAGCAGTTCTTC.

This clonotype was recorded many times. The CDR3 DNA is TGCGCCAGCAGCGTGGGGACAGGAAGACTTTCGGGGTATAATTCACCCCTCCACTTT. This translates into CASSVGTGRLSGYNSPLHF. The rearrangement links TRBV5-1 to TRBJ1-6; TRBD1 matches 8 bases. V shed 4 bases, J shed 4 bases, and the junction held 16 bases outside the gene matches. The CDR3 length is 19 residues. CDR1 is SGHRS and CDR2 is YFSETQ in the germline V gene.

This clonotype was counted ten times or more. The chain carries TRBV25-1 and TRBJ2-5; D is unclear. V was trimmed by 2 bases and J by 7 bases, leaving 17 bases between them. CDR3 size: 15 residues. CDR1 is MGHDK, CDR2 SYGVNS, per germline. The DNA for the CDR3 is TGTGCCAGCAGTGAAAGGCCCTACGGTACTTGGACCCAGTACTTC. Its protein is CASSERPYGTWTQYF.

This clonotype was counted ten times or more. This sequence joins TRBV4-2 and TRBJ2-2, with D possibly being TRBD2 (6 bases). With 0 bases removed from V and 1 base from J, the gap between germline ends came to 12 bases. This CDR3 has 17 residues. CDR1 LGHNA and CDR2 YNFKEQ come from the germline V gene. CDR3 nucleotide sequence: TGTGCCAGCAGCCAAGAGGGTGCGCGGGGGAACACCGGGGAGCTGTTTTTT. Translation: CASSQEGARGNTGELFF.

This clonotype was seen at least ten times. The chain combines TRBV2 with TRBJ2-1; D not resolved. The CDR3 has 11 residues. Trimming left V 6 bases short and J 4 bases short, with 4 bases between. CDR1 is SNHLY, CDR2 FYNNEI, per germline. CDR3: CASRPYNEQFF. The CDR3 DNA reads TGTGCCAGCAGGCCATACAATGAGCAGTTCTTC.

This clonotype has ten or more counts. The CDR3 sequence is CASSRQGYEQYF. CDR3 bases: TGTGCCAGCAGCCGCCAGGGGTACGAGCAGTACTTC. The chain has TRBV6-5 and TRBJ2-7, with D maybe TRBD1 (6 bases). Trimming stripped 6 bases from V and 4 bases from J, with 10 bases between. Germline CDR1 reads MNHEY; CDR2 reads SVGAGI. The CDR3 is 12 residues long.

This clonotype came up many times. The chain combines TRBV7-2 with TRBJ2-7, with unresolved D. This CDR3 region has 13 residues. Germline values: CDR1 SGHTA, CDR2 FQGNSA. The V gene lost 5 bases and the J gene lost 3 bases, with 11 bases spanning the gap. The CDR3 reads CASSRLRLYEQYF. For the CDR3, the DNA is TGTGCCAGCAGCCGATTGCGCCTCTACGAGCAGTACTTC.

This clonotype was seen repeatedly, ten times or more. This sequence joins TRBV20-1 and TRBJ1-2; 9 nucleotides agree with TRBD1. V dropped 4 bases and J dropped 7; count of bases not matched to a gene: 10. CDR1 is DFQATT and CDR2 is SNEGSKA in the germline V gene (reference sequence). The CDR3 has 14 residues. As DNA, the CDR3 is TGCAGTGCTACCCCGGGACAGGGTTTTCGTGGCTACACCTTC. Its translation: CSATPGQGFRGYTF.

This clonotype occurred many times. The chain is built from TRBV5-1 and TRBJ2-7; D remains ambiguous. Trimming removed 3 bases at V and 1 base at J, with 11 bases between. The CDR3 is 14 residues long. Germline V gene sequence: CDR1 SGHRS, CDR2 YFSETQ. The CDR3 nucleotides read TGCGCCAGCAGCTCGGAATGGGTTTCCTACGAGCAGTACTTC. Encoded protein: CASSSEWVSYEQYF.

There are many counts of this clonotype. This chain uses TRBV27 with TRBJ2-1, with 12 bases identical to TRBD1. The V segment lost 4 bases and the J segment 7 bases; nucleotides outside the gene matches: 14. Per germline, CDR1 MNHEY and CDR2 SMNVEV (reference sequence). The CDR3 runs 18 residues. The CDR3 coding sequence is TGTGCCAGCAGTTCCTCGGGGGACAGGGGGCGAGGGAGAAATGAGCAGTTCTTC. It yields the protein CASSSSGDRGRGRNEQFF.

The chain links TRBV5-1 to TRBJ1-1; D gene ambiguous. Germline V gene data show CDR1 as SGHRS and CDR2 as YFSETQ. Deletions cut 0 bases from V and 0 bases from J, with 6 bases between. The CDR3 has 14 amino acids. Here the CDR3 DNA reads TGCGCCAGCAGCTTGGAGGCAGTGAACACTGAAGCTTTCTTT. It codes for CASSLEAVNTEAFF.